These 17 T cell receptor beta chains were all obtained from the same sample, sequenced in a study of tumor-infiltrating lymphocytes in primary liver carcinoma. A constant-region primer served to make TCR beta cDNA from about 0.45 ug total RNA. Three nested multiplex PCR rounds, a slightly modified ARM-PCR method, built the TCR beta libraries. PCR rounds one and two used TRBV1-TRBV30 forward primers with a C-beta reverse primer for 10 cycles each. TCRdb reprocessed the multiplex PCR reads with MiXCR, giving one entry per CDR3 protein. The repertoire consists of 250,000 to 350,000 distinct CDR3 sequences, with nearly 60% occurring once and the leading ten covering about a sixth. Germline DNA was also extracted, and blood RNA derived from unsorted whole blood. Sequenced sample: peripheral blood. The receptors shown here come from a woman aged 25 to 39 with primary liver carcinoma and hepatitis B virus infection.

With respect to this clonotype: Since a much larger clone is just one base distant, this may be a read error. The chain combines TRBV29-1 with TRBJ2-5; maybe TRBD1 (6 bases). The germline CDR1 and CDR2 sequences are SQVTM and ANQGSEA. The V end was cut by 5 bases, the J end by 0 bases, with 13 bases between. The CDR3 covers 14 residues. CDR3 protein: CSVIGGQYQETQYF. The CDR3 DNA reads TGCAGCGTTATTGGCGGACAGTACCAAGAGACCCAGTACTTC.

This clonotype was seen a single time. Compared with germline, one end of the junction differs, possibly owing to a read error. This rearrangement joins TRBV5-1 to TRBJ2-5, with D hard to call. In germline, CDR1 is SGHRS, CDR2 YFSETQ. This CDR3 spans 11 amino acids. In DNA form, the CDR3 reads TGCGCCAACAGCATCCAAGAGACCCAGTACTTC. Encoded protein: CANSIQETQYF.

Concerning this clonotype: At one end, the junction sequence differs from germline, possibly due to a read error. This chain joins TRBV12-3 or TRBV12-4 and TRBJ1-6; possibly TRBD1 for D (6 bases). This CDR3 has 13 amino acids. The CDR3 sequence: CASSKQGWDTRRF. As DNA, the CDR3 is TGTGCCAGCAGTAAACAGGGTTGGGATACCCGCCGCTTT.

The chain employs TRBV6-1 and TRBJ2-3; perhaps TRBD1 as D (5 bases). The CDR3 consists of 16 residues. V was pared by 4 bases and J by 8 bases, with 22 bases between. Germline lookup yields CDR1 MNHNS and CDR2 SASEGT. DNA of the CDR3: TGTGCCAGCAGTGCAACACTTGGGGCTGAGGCAGGTACGCAGTATTTT. Its translation: CASSATLGAEAGTQYF.

About this clonotype: One junction end does not reproduce the germline sequence, and a read error may be involved. The genes are TRBV12-5 and TRBJ1-2; D is undetermined. The CDR3 loop spans 15 amino acids. Germline V lookup: CDR1 LGHNT, CDR2 FRNRAP. CDR3 amino acids: CASGFGSSFSYGYTF. CDR3 bases: TGCGCTAGTGGTTTCGGCAGTTCCTTTTCCTATGGCTACACCTTC.

A note on this clonotype: One end of the junction varies from germline; a read error may be responsible. The V call is TRBV6-6, the J call TRBJ2-5, with 9 bases matching TRBD2. CDR1 and CDR2 from the germline V gene are MNHNY and SVGAGI (reference sequence). This CDR3 contains 13 residues. This CDR3 reads CANGLARQETQCF. The CDR3 region has the DNA TGTGCCAACGGACTAGCGCGGCAAGAGACCCAGTGCTTC.

The chain has TRBV15 and TRBJ2-7; 10 bases are a match to TRBD2. The J segment lost 3 bases and the V segment lost 0 bases, leaving 2 bases of the junction unmatched. The CDR3 is 15 amino acids. Germline V CDR1 and CDR2: LNHNV, YYDKDF (reference sequence). The CDR3 region is CATSRDTSGNYEQYF. The CDR3 DNA sequence: TGTGCCACCAGCAGAGATACTAGCGGGAACTACGAGCAGTACTTC. The variable domain in full, with the rest retrieved from reference TRBV15 and TRBJ2-7, is DAMVIQNPRYQVTQFGKPVTLSCSQTLNHNVMYWYQQKSSQAPKLLFHYYDKDFNNEADTPDNFQSRRPNTSFCFLDIRSPGLGDTAMYLCATSRDTSGNYEQYFGPGTRLTVT.

On this clonotype itself: Given a much more abundant clone one base away, this may be a read error. V usage is TRBV7-9 and J usage is TRBJ1-3; D remains ambiguous. This CDR3 is 11 amino acids long. The V gene's germline CDR1 is SEHNR and CDR2 FQNEAQ (reference sequence). CDR3 region: CDSSSASTIYF. The CDR3 bases are TGTGACAGCAGCTCGGCCAGCACCATATATTTT.

This clonotype has at least ten counts. The genes are TRBV11-2 and TRBJ1-1; a weak D match, TRBD1 (5 bases). Germline CDR1 is SGHAT and CDR2 is FQNNGV. Trimming stripped 7 bases from V and 2 bases from J, with 11 bases between. The length of the CDR3 is 13 residues. The CDR3 DNA is TGTGCCAGCACGGCCGGGGCCAACACTGAAGCTTTCTTT. Translation gives CASTAGANTEAFF.

The CDR3 bases are TGCAACGCCCGGACGGGAGGGGAGACCCAGTACTTC. As protein: CNARTGGETQYF. The gene calls are TRBV29-1 and TRBJ2-5, with 8 nucleotides matching TRBD2. This CDR3 region has 12 residues. In germline, CDR1 is SQVTM, CDR2 ANQGSEA.

The rearrangement links TRBV5-4 to TRBJ2-1; TRBD2 aligns across 7 bases. The CDR3 totals 16 residues. Germline-derived CDR1 and CDR2 are SGHNT and YYREEE (reference sequence). V shed 4 bases and J 0 bases; nucleotides not matched to a gene: 7. The CDR3 nucleotides are TGTGCCAGCAGCAGGGCCGGGAGGAGCTCCTACAATGAGCAGTTCTTC. Protein product: CASSRAGRSSYNEQFF.

This sequence joins TRBV10-1 and TRBJ2-6; D is unresolved. V was cut by 6 bases and J by 4 bases, with 7 bases left in between. CDR3 length equals 13 residues. Germline V gene lookup returns CDR1 WNHNN and CDR2 SYGVQD (reference sequence). In DNA, the CDR3 is TGCGCCAGCAGACCTGGGGGGGCCAACGTCCTGACTTTC. This gives the protein CASRPGGANVLTF.

This clonotype was counted between two and nine times. The rearrangement joins TRBV6-5 to TRBJ1-3; tentatively, D is TRBD1 (5 bases). The length of the CDR3 is 15 residues. Between the trimmed V and J ends, which lost 5 bases and 0 bases, there was a span of 11 bases. CDR1 is MNHEY, CDR2 SVGAGI, per germline. The CDR3: CASSRQGFSGNTIYF. The CDR3 DNA sequence: TGTGCCAGCAGTCGGCAGGGCTTCTCTGGAAACACCATATATTTT.

The chain is built from TRBV6-1 and TRBJ1-2, with D hard to call. The V gene's germline CDR1 is MNHNS and CDR2 SASEGT. Trimming left V 4 bases short and J 2 bases short, with 20 bases between. The CDR3 has 17 amino acids. Written as DNA, the CDR3 is TGTGCCAGCAGTGTATATGAGTTCGGGGAGCCAAACTATGGCTACACCTTC. This gives the protein CASSVYEFGEPNYGYTF.

About this clonotype: It may be a read error: a sequence one base away is much more abundant. The V gene is TRBV12-3 or TRBV12-4, the J gene TRBJ2-7; D is unresolved. Deletions cut 5 bases from V and 5 bases from J, with 10 bases between. This CDR3 comprises 12 residues. DNA for the CDR3: TGTGCCAGCAGTCAGTGTGAGAACGAGCAGTACTTC. It is translated as CASSQCENEQYF.

In its sample, this clonotype was seen many times. The CDR3: CASSQDPGGPDEQFF. In DNA form, the CDR3 reads TGCGCCAGCAGCCAAGATCCGGGAGGGCCGGATGAGCAGTTCTTC. The J gene is TRBJ2-1, the V gene TRBV4-3; TRBD2 matches at 8 bases. V trimming: 0 bases; J trimming: 8 bases; junction bases outside the gene matches: 6. The CDR3 spans 15 residues. CDR1 and CDR2 (germline): LGHNA, YSLEER.

This clonotype came up a few times. The chain links TRBV28 to TRBJ1-1; TRBD1 matches at 9 bases. V was pared by 7 bases and J by 4 bases, with 10 bases of the junction left unmatched. The CDR3 totals 15 residues. Germline V CDR1 and CDR2: MDHEN, SYDVKM. The CDR3 loop is CASTNPGTGSTEAFF. In nucleotides, the CDR3 is TGTGCCAGCACAAACCCGGGGACAGGGAGCACTGAAGCTTTCTTT.